This TCR beta chain appears in the sequencing data of a study of cytomegalovirus exposure and HLA in healthy donors. Findings and caveats of the study: Despite most TCR sequences being rare, some public TCRs occurred in many donors. Per published reports, the classifier diagnosed cytomegalovirus status with high specificity and sensitivity.

Generated by immunoSEQ multiplex PCR, the TCRdb table keeps only in-frame clones and is missing some. This sample yields some 180,000 clones, of which roughly nine tenths are seen a single time; 6% to 8.5% belongs to the top ten. About this clone: Its target is not known.

The length of the CDR3 is 12 residues. Germline V gives CDR1 GTSNPN, CDR2 SVGIG (reference sequence). V was pared by 2 bases and J by 6 bases, with 10 bases between. Among the approximately 110 subjects of the validation cohort, separate from the roughly 700-subject first cohort, were the donors. The V and J genes are TRBV30 and TRBJ1-1; no firm D call. This TCR was sampled from a man younger than 40 in good health and CMV-seropositive. Sequenced: PBMCs. CDR3 loop: CAWSPDEAEAFF. The DNA of the CDR3 is TGTGCCTGGAGTCCTGATGAAGCTGAAGCTTTCTTT.